This TCR beta chain was retrieved from a study of blood T cells in healthy people across ages. Isolation of PBMCs gave at least 6 million cells per sample. V was cut by 6 bases and J by 0 bases, with 17 bases left in between. The CDR3 has 15 amino acids. CDR1 DFQATT and CDR2 SNEGSKA come from the germline V gene (reference sequence). The table lists this clonotype with a count of one. A second 7 to 11 cycle PCR used barcoded and J-beta primers. TCRdb itself ran the 5' RACE reads through MiXCR, one entry per CDR3 protein. The sample contains about 900,000 distinct CDR3 sequences, approximately 59% of which appear only once.

This TCR was sampled from a man aged 30 to 45 in good health. The rearrangement links TRBV20-1 to TRBJ1-1, with D unclear. The sequencing input was blood. This CDR3 reads CSATLDLEVNTEAFF. The CDR3 DNA follows: TGCAGTGCCACGTTGGATTTGGAGGTGAACACTGAAGCTTTCTTT.